Following are 13 T cell receptor beta chains from one sample sequenced in a study of shared clonotypes between healthy human individuals. Measured with immunoSEQ multiplex PCR; TCRdb has only the in-frame clones, and not every one. The sample includes 450,000 to 600,000 clones, about 80% of them seen just once. The sample consisted of PBMCs. Every receptor here comes from a woman aged 40 to 50 in good health. Some clones in this sample may be carry-over from other donors' samples.

The rearrangement uses TRBV28 and TRBJ1-5, with D perhaps matching TRBD1 (5 bases). V was cut by 0 bases and J by 0 bases, with 6 bases left in between. The CDR3 extends over 15 amino acids. From germline, CDR1 is MDHEN and CDR2 SYDVKM. The CDR3 is CASSLWTDSNQPQHF. Here the CDR3 DNA reads TGTGCCAGCAGTTTATGGACAGATAGCAATCAGCCCCAGCATTTT.

The chain links TRBV29-1 to TRBJ2-3, with D perhaps given as TRBD1 or TRBD2 (5 bases each). Trimming pared 2 bases from V and 6 bases from J, leaving 12 bases between. This CDR3 has 13 amino acids. Germline assignment: CDR1 SQVTM and CDR2 ANQGSEA. The DNA of the CDR3 is TGCAGCGTTGAAAGGGACGTGGTGGATACGCAGTATTTT. It specifies CSVERDVVDTQYF.

A remark on this clone: This CDR3 fails to terminate in the conserved phenylalanine or tryptophan, so it likely reflects a read error. The chain joins TRBV4-3 to TRBJ2-6; D may correspond to TRBD1 or TRBD2 (5 bases each). The J call could be wrong; TRBJ2-7 is a better fit for the DNA end. This CDR3 contains 16 residues. The germline V gene has CDR1 LGHNA and CDR2 YSLEER. CDR3 sequence (DNA): TGCGCCAGCAGCCAGGGATTATCGGGACCCCGGGCCGAGCAGTACTCC. This gives the protein CASSQGLSGPRAEQYS.

About this clone itself: This is likely an artifact of a read error, given a far larger clone one base away. The same CDR3 can be traced to other DNA sequences in this sample. The chain links TRBV25-1 to TRBJ1-1; D is undetermined. Trimming took off 6 bases at V and 0 bases at J, with 2 bases between the two ends. CDR1 is MGHDK, CDR2 SYGVNS, per germline. The CDR3 covers 11 residues. CDR3 sequence reads: CASRVNTEAFF. The CDR3 DNA reads TGTGCCAGCAGGGTGAACACTGAAGCTTTCTTT.

The J gene is TRBJ2-1, the V gene TRBV4-3; TRBD2 is a possible D gene (6 bases). Germline V CDR1 and CDR2: LGHNA, YSLEER. This CDR3 region has 17 residues. V lost 5 bases to trimming and J lost 0 bases, with 17 bases between them. CDR3 in amino acids: CASSVLLAQDSYNEQFF. DNA for the CDR3: TGCGCCAGCAGCGTTTTACTAGCCCAAGACTCCTACAATGAGCAGTTCTTC.

J is TRBJ2-3 and V is TRBV7-9; the match to TRBD1 covers 8 bases. The CDR3 sequence is 14 residues long. From germline, CDR1 is SEHNR and CDR2 FQNEAQ (reference sequence). Trimming removed 11 bases from V and 0 bases from J; junction bases left unmatched: 7. CDR3 protein: CAAIGDRSTDTQYF. CDR3 DNA: TGTGCCGCCATAGGGGACAGGAGCACAGATACGCAGTATTTT.

The J gene is TRBJ2-1, the V gene TRBV5-1; D is perhaps TRBD2 (6 bases). V lost 1 base and J 6 bases, leaving 14 bases between the germline ends. This CDR3 is 15 amino acids long. Germline V lookup: CDR1 SGHRS, CDR2 YFSETQ. The chain's CDR3 is CASSLPDRETNEQFF. The CDR3 nucleotides are TGCGCCAGCAGCTTGCCCGACCGGGAGACCAATGAGCAGTTCTTC.

The chain has TRBV19 and TRBJ2-7, with unresolved D. The CDR3 covers 16 residues. Germline values: CDR1 LNHDA, CDR2 SQIVND (reference sequence). V dropped 5 bases and J dropped 3 bases, with 20 bases sitting between them. The CDR3 DNA reads TGTGCCAGTAGTGCCGAAGGGCAGGTGGGGTACTACGAGCAGTACTTC. Protein: CASSAEGQVGYYEQYF.

The chain carries TRBV7-9 and TRBJ2-7; D unclear. CDR1 and CDR2 (germline): SEHNR, FQNEAQ (reference sequence). There are 12 residues in the CDR3. Trimming shortened V by 0 bases and J by 12 bases, and 12 bases separated the two germline ends. CDR3 region: CASSLAQGYLYF. Written as DNA, the CDR3 is TGTGCCAGCAGCTTAGCGCAAGGGTACCTGTACTTC.

The chain carries TRBV4-2 and TRBJ2-1, with D maybe TRBD2 (6 bases). CDR1 is LGHNA and CDR2 is YNFKEQ in the germline V gene. The CDR3 covers 16 residues. Trimming cost V 0 bases and J 5 bases, with 14 bases left between them. The CDR3 loop is CASSQEDYQGHNEQFF. CDR3 DNA: TGTGCCAGCAGCCAAGAGGACTACCAGGGCCACAATGAGCAGTTCTTC.

The chain is built from TRBV2 and TRBJ2-3, with 11 bases matching TRBD2. Trimming took 4 bases from V and 4 from J; bases not matched to a gene: 4. CDR3 length: 15 residues. Germline V gene lookup returns CDR1 SNHLY and CDR2 FYNNEI. The CDR3 loop is CASSAASGRPDTQYF. CDR3 nucleotide sequence: TGTGCCAGCAGTGCGGCTAGCGGGAGGCCAGATACGCAGTATTTT.

Only one count was recorded for this clone. The V gene is TRBV5-6, the J gene TRBJ2-6; a weak D match, TRBD2 (5 bases). The CDR3 sequence is 16 residues long. V was trimmed by 2 bases and J by 2 bases, leaving 11 bases between them. CDR1 is SGHDT, CDR2 YYEEEE, per germline. Here the CDR3 DNA reads TGTGCCAGCAGCTTAGGCCTCGGGGCTGGGGCCAACGTCCTGACTTTC. Translating gives CASSLGLGAGANVLTF.

Concerning this clone itself: A single base separates this from a much larger clone, so it may be a read error. The V and J genes are TRBV7-9 and TRBJ2-3; unclear D gene. The CDR3 runs 13 residues. Deletions cut 1 base from V and 2 bases from J, with 4 bases between. The germline gives CDR1 SEHNR, CDR2 FQNEAQ (reference sequence). The CDR3 here is CASSLGATDTQYF. As DNA, the CDR3 is TGTGCCAGCAGCTTAGGGGCCACAGATACGCAGTATTTT.